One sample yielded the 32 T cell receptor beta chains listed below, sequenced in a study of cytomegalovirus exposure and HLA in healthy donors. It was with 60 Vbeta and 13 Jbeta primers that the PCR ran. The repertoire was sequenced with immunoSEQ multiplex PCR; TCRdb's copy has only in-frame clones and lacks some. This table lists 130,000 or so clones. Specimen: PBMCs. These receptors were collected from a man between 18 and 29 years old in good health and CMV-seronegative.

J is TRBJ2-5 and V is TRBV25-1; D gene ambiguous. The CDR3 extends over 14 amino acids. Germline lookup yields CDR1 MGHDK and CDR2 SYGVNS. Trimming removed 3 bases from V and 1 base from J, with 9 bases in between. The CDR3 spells CASSDRSSQETQYF. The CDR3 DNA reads TGTGCCAGCAGTGACAGGTCTTCCCAAGAGACCCAGTACTTC.

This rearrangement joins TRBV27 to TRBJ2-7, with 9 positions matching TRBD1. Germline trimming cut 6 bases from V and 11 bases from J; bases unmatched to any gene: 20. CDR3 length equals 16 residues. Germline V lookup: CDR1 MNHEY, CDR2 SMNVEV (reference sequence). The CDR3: CASSFLGTGTPRAEYF. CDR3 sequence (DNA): TGTGCCAGCAGCTTCTTAGGGACAGGGACCCCGCGAGCGGAGTACTTC.

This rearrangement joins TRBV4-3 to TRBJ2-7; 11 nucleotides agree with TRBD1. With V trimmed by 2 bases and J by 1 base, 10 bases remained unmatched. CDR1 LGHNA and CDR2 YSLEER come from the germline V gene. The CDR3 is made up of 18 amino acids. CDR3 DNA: TGCGCCAGCAGCCAAAACTTGCCGGGACAGGGGGGATCCTACGAGCAGTACTTC. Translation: CASSQNLPGQGGSYEQYF.

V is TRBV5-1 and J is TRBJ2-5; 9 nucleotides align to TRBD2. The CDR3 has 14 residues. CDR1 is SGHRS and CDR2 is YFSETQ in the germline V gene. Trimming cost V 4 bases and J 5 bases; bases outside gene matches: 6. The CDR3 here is CASSAGLARETQYF. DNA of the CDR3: TGCGCCAGCAGCGCGGGACTAGCTCGGGAGACCCAGTACTTC.

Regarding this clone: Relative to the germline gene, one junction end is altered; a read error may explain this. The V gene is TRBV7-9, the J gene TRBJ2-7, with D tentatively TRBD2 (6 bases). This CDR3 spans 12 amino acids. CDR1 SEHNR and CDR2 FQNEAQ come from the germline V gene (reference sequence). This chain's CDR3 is CASSLGETGLDF. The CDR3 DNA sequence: TGTGCCAGCAGCTTAGGGGAAACGGGACTCGACTTC. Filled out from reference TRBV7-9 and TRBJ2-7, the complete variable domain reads DTGVSQNPRHKITKRGQNVTFRCDPISEHNRLYWYRQTLGQGPEFLTYFQNEAQLEKSRLLSDRFSAERPKGSFSTLEIQRTEQGDSAMYLCASSLGETGLDFGPGTRLTVT.

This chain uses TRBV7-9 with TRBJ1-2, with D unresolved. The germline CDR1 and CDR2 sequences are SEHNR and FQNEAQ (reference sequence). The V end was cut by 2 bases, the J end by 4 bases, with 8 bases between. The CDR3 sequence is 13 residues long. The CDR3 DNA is TGTGCCAGCAGCTTATTCGGGAGCTATGGCTACACCTTC. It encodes CASSLFGSYGYTF. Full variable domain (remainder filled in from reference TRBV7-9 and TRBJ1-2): DTGVSQNPRHKITKRGQNVTFRCDPISEHNRLYWYRQTLGQGPEFLTYFQNEAQLEKSRLLSDRFSAERPKGSFSTLEIQRTEQGDSAMYLCASSLFGSYGYTFGSGTRLTVV.

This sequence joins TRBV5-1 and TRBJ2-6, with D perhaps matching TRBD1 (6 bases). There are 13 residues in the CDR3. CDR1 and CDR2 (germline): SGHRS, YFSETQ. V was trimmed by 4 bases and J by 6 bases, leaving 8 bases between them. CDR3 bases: TGCGCCAGCAGCAGACAGGAGGCCAACGTCCTGACTTTC. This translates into CASSRQEANVLTF.

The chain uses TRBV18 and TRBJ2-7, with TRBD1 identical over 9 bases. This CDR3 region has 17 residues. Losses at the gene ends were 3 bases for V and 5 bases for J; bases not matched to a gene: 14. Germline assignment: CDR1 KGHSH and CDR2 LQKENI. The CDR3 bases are TGTGCCAGCTCACCCGTAGGTGCTGGACAGGGGTTCCACGAGCAGTACTTC. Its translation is CASSPVGAGQGFHEQYF. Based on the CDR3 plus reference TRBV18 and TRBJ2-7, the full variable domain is NAGVMQNPRHLVRRRGQEARLRCSPMKGHSHVYWYRQLPEEGLKFMVYLQKENIIDESGMPKERFSAEFPKEGPSILRIQQVVRGDSAAYFCASSPVGAGQGFHEQYFGPGTRLTVT.

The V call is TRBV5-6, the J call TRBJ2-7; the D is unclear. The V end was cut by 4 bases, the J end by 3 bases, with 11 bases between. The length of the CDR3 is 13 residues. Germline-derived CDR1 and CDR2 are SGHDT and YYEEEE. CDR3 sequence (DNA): TGTGCCAGCAGCCTCCTCCTTCGCTACGAGCAGTACTTC. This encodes CASSLLLRYEQYF.

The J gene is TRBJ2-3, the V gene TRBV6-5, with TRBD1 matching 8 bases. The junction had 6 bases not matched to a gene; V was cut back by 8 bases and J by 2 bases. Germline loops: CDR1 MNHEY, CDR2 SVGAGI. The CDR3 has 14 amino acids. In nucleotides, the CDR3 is TGTGCCAGCCGGTTACAGGGGGACACAGATACGCAGTATTTT. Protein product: CASRLQGDTDTQYF.

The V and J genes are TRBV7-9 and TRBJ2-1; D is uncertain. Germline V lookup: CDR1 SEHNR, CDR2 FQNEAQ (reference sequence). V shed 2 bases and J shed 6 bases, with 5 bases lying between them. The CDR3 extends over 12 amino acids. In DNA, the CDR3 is TGTGCCAGCAGCTTATCGCGCAATGAGCAGTTCTTC. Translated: CASSLSRNEQFF.

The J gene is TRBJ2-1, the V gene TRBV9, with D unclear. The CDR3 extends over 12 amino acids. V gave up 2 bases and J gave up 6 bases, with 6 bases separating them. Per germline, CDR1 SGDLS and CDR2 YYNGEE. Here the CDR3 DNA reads TGTGCCAGCAGCGTCATCGGCAATGAGCAGTTCTTC. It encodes CASSVIGNEQFF. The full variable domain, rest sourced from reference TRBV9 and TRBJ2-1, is DSGVTQTPKHLITATGQRVTLRCSPRSGDLSVYWYQQSLDQGLQFLIQYYNGEERAKGNILERFSAQQFPDLHSELNLSSLELGDSALYFCASSVIGNEQFFGPGTRLTVL.

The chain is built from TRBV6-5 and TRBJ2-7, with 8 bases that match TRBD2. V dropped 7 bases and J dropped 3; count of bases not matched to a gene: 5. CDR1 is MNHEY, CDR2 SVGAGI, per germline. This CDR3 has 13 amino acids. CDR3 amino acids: CASNRGGLYEQYF. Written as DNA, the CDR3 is TGTGCCAGCAACCGGGGGGGTCTCTACGAGCAGTACTTC.

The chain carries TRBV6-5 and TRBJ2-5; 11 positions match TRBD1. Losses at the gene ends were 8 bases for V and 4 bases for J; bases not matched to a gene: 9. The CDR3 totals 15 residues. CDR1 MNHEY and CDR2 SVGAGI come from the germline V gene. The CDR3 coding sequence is TGTGCCAGCGGAGGACAGGGGGCAGGTGGAGAGACCCAGTACTTC. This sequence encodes CASGGQGAGGETQYF.

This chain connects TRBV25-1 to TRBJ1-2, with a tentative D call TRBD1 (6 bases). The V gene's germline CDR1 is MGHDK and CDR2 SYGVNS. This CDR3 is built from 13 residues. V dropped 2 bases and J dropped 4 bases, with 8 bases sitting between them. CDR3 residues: CASSETGPYGYTF. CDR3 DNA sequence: TGTGCCAGCAGTGAAACAGGGCCCTATGGCTACACCTTC.

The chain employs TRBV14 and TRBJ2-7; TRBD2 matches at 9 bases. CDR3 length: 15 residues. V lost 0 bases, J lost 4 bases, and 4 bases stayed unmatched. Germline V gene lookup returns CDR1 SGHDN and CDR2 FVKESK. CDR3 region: CASSQERGGVYEQYF. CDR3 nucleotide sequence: TGTGCCAGCAGCCAAGAGCGGGGGGGCGTGTACGAGCAGTACTTC.

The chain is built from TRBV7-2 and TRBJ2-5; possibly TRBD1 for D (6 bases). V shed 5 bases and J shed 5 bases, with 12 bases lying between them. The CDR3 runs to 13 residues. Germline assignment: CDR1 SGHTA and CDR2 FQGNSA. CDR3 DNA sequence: TGTGCCAGCAGCGCCGGACAGATCGAGACCCAGTACTTC. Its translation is CASSAGQIETQYF.

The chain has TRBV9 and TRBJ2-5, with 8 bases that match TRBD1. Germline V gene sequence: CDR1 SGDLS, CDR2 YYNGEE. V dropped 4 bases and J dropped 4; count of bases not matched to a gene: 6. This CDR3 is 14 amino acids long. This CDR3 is CASSPGGILETQYF. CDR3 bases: TGTGCCAGCAGCCCAGGGGGCATCCTAGAGACCCAGTACTTC.

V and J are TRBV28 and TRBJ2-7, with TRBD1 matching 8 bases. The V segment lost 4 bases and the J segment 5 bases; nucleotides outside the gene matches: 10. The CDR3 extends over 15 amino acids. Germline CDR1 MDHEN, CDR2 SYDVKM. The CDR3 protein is CASSSRTGIVHEQYF. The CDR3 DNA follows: TGTGCCAGCAGTTCCCGGACAGGGATCGTCCACGAGCAGTACTTC.

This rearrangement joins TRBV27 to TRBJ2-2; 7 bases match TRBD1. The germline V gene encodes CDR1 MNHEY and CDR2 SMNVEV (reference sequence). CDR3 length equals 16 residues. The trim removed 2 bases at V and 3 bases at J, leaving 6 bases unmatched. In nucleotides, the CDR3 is TGTGCCAGCAGTTTAGACGCGGACAGGTACACCGGGGAGCTGTTTTTT. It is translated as CASSLDADRYTGELFF.

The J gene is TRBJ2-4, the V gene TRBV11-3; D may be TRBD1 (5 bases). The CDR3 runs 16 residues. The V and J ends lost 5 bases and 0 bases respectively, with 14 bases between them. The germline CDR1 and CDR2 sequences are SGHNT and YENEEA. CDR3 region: CASSRRQTLAKNIQYF. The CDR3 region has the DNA TGTGCCAGCAGCCGACGACAGACCCTAGCCAAAAACATTCAGTACTTC.

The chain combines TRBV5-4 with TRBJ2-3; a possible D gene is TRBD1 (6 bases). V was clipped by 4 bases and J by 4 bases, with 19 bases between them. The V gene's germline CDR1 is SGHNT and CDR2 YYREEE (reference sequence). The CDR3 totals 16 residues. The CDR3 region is CASSRKVGGNADTQYF. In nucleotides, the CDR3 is TGTGCCAGCAGCCGTAAAGTAGGGGGAAACGCAGATACGCAGTATTTT. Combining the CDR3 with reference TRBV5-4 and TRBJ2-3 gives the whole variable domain ETGVTQSPTHLIKTRGQQVTLRCSSQSGHNTVSWYQQALGQGPQFIFQYYREEENGRGNFPPRFSGLQFPNYSSELNVNALELDDSALYLCASSRKVGGNADTQYFGPGTRLTVL.

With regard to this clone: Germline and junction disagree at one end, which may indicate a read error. The chain's CDR3 is CASSASLIIHF. The CDR3 DNA follows: TGTGCCAGCAGTGCCTCACTCATAATCCATTTT. This sequence joins TRBV25-1 and TRBJ1-3; D not certain. Per the germline V gene, CDR1 is MGHDK and CDR2 is SYGVNS. The CDR3 is made up of 11 amino acids.

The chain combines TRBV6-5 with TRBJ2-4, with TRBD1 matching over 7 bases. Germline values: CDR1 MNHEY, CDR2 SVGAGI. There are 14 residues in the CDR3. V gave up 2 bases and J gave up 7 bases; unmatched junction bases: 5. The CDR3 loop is CASSYRGPMNIQYF. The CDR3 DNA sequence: TGTGCCAGCAGTTACAGGGGGCCGATGAACATTCAGTACTTC.

The CDR3 reads CSARARDEQYF. CDR3 coding DNA: TGCAGTGCTAGAGCCAGGGACGAGCAGTACTTC. The chain has TRBV20-1 and TRBJ2-7; D may be TRBD1 (5 bases). The CDR3 is 11 amino acids. Germline CDR1 is DFQATT and CDR2 is SNEGSKA (reference sequence). Trimming left V 1 base short and J 5 bases short, with 6 bases between.

The chain's CDR3 is CASRPQGPDQPQHF. The CDR3 DNA reads TGTGCCAGCAGGCCTCAGGGGCCGGATCAGCCCCAGCATTTT. This rearrangement joins TRBV28 to TRBJ1-5, with D tentatively TRBD1 (6 bases). The CDR3 contains 14 residues. Germline CDR1 MDHEN, CDR2 SYDVKM. Trimming left V 6 bases short and J 5 bases short, with 14 bases between.

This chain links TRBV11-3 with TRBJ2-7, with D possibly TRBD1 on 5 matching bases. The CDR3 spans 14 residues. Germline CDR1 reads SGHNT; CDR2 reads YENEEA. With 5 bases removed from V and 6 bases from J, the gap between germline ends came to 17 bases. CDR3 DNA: TGTGCCAGCAGCGGCAGGGATTACCTAGGCGAGCAGTACTTC. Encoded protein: CASSGRDYLGEQYF.

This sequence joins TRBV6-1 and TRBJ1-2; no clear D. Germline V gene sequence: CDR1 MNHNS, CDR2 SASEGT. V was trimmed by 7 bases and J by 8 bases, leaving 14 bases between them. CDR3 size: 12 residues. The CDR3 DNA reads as TGTGCCAGCACACAAACCGGAGGCGGCTACACCTTC. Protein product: CASTQTGGGYTF.

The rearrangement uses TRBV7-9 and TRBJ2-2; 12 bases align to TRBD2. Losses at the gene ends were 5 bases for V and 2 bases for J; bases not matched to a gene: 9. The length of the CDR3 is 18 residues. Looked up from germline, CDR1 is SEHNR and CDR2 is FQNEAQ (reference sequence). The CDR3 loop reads CASSTWGLAGANTGELFF. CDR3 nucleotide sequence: TGTGCCAGCAGCACCTGGGGACTAGCGGGTGCAAACACCGGGGAGCTGTTTTTT. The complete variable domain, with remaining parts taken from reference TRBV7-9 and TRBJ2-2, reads DTGVSQNPRHKITKRGQNVTFRCDPISEHNRLYWYRQTLGQGPEFLTYFQNEAQLEKSRLLSDRFSAERPKGSFSTLEIQRTEQGDSAMYLCASSTWGLAGANTGELFFGEGSRLTVL.

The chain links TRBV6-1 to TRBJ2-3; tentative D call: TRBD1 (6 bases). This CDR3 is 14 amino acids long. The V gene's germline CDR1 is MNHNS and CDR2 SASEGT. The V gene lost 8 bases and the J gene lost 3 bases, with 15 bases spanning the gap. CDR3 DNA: TGTGCCAGCGGCAACAGGGAGTGGACAGATACGCAGTATTTT. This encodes CASGNREWTDTQYF.

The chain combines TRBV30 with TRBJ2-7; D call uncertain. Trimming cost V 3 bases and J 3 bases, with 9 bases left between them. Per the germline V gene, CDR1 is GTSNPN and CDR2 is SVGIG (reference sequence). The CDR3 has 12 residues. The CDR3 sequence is CAWSTVDYEQYF. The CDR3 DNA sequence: TGTGCCTGGAGCACAGTAGACTACGAGCAGTACTTC.

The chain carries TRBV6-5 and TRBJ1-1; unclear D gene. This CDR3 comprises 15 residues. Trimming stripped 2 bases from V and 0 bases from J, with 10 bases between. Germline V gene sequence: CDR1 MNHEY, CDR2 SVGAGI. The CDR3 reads CASSYSPTMNTEAFF. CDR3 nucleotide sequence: TGTGCCAGCAGTTACAGTCCTACCATGAACACTGAAGCTTTCTTT.